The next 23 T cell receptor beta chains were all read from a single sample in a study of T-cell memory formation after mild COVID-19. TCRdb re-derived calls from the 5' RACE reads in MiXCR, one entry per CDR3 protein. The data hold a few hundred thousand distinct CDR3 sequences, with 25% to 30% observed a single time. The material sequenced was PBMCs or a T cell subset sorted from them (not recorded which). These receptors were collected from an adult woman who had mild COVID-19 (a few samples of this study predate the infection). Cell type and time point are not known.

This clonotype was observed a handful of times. The CDR3 loop reads CATSDSGTGKGWHYEQYF. The CDR3 nucleotides read TGTGCCACCAGTGATTCCGGGACAGGGAAAGGGTGGCACTACGAGCAGTACTTC. The chain carries TRBV24-1 and TRBJ2-7; TRBD1 agrees at 9 bases. CDR1 KGHDR and CDR2 SFDVKD come from the germline V gene. With 2 bases clipped from V and 3 bases from J, the junction kept 13 bases outside the gene matches. The CDR3 extends over 18 amino acids.

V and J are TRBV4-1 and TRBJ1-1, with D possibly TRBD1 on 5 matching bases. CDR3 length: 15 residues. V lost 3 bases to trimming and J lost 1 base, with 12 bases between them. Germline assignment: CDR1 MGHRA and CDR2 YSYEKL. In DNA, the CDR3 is TGCGCCAGCAGCCACCAACAGGAGGGGAACACTGAAGCTTTCTTT. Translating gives CASSHQQEGNTEAFF.

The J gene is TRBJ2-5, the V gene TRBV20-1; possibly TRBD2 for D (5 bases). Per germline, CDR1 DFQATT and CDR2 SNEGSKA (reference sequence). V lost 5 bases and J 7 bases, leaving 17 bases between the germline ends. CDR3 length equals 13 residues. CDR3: CSALGPGSVTQYF. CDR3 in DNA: TGCAGTGCTTTAGGGCCGGGATCAGTGACCCAGTACTTC.

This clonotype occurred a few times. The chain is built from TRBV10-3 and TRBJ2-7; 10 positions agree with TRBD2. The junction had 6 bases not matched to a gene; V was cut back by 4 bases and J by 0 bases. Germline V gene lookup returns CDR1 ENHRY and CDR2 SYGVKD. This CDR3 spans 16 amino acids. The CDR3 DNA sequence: TGTGCCATCAGTGGGGAGGGACTAGCGAACTCCTACGAGCAGTACTTC. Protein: CAISGEGLANSYEQYF.

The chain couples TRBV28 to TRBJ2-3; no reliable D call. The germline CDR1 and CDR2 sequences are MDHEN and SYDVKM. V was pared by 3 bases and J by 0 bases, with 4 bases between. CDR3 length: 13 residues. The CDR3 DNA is TGTGCCAGCAGTTTTGCCAGCACAGATACGCAGTATTTT. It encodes CASSFASTDTQYF. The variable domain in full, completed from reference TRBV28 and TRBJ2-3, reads DVKVTQSSRYLVKRTGEKVFLECVQDMDHENMFWYRQDPGLGLRLIYFSYDVKMKEKGDIPEGYSVSREKKERFSLILESASTNQTSMYLCASSFASTDTQYFGPGTRLTVL.

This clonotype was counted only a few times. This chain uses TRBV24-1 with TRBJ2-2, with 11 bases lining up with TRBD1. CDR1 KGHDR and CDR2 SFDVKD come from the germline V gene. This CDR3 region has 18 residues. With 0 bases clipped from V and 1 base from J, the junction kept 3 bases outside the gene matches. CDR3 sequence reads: CATSDLGGQGGNTGELFF. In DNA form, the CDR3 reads TGTGCCACCAGTGATTTGGGGGGACAGGGGGGGAACACCGGGGAGCTGTTTTTT.

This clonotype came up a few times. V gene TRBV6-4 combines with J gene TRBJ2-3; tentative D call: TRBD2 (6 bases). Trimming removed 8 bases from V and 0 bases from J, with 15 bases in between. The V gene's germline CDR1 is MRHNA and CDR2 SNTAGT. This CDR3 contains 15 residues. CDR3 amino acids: CASRPEGLSTDTQYF. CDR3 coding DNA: TGTGCCAGCCGTCCCGAGGGACTTAGCACAGATACGCAGTATTTT.

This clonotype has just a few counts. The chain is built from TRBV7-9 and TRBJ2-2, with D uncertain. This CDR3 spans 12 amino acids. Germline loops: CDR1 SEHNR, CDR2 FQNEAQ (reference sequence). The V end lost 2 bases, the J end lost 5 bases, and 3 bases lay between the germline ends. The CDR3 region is CASSLPTGELFF. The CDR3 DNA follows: TGTGCCAGCAGCTTACCAACCGGGGAGCTGTTTTTT.

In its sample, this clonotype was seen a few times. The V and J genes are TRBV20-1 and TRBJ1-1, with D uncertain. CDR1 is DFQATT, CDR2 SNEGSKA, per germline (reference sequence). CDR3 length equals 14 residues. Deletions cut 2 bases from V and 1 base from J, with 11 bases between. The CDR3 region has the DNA TGCAGTGCTAGACAGGCAGGAAGGAACACTGAAGCTTTCTTT. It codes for CSARQAGRNTEAFF.

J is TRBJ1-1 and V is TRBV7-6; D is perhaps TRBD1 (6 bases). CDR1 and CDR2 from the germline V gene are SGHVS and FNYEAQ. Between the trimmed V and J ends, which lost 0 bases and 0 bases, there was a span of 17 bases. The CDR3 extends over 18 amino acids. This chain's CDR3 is CASSLAPWQGSMNTEAFF. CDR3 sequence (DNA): TGTGCCAGCAGCTTAGCGCCTTGGCAGGGGAGTATGAACACTGAAGCTTTCTTT.

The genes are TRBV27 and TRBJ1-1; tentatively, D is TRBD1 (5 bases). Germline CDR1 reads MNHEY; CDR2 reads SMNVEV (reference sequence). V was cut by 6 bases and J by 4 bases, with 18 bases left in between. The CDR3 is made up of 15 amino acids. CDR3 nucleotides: TGTGCCAGCAGCCCCTTCACAGGCGGCATCACTGAAGCTTTCTTT. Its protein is CASSPFTGGITEAFF.

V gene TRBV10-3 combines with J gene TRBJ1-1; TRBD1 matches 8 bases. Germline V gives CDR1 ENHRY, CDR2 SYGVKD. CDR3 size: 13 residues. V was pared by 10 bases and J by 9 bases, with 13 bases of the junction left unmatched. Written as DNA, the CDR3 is TGTGCCAAAACCGGGACAGGATTATATCAAGCTTTCTTT. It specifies CAKTGTGLYQAFF.

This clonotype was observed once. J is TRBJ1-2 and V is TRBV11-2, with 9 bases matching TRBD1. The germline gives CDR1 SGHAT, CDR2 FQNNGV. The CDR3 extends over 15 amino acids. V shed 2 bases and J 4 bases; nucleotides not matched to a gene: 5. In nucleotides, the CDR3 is TGTGCCAGCAGCTTACCGACAGGGGGAGGCTATGGCTACACCTTC. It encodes CASSLPTGGGYGYTF.

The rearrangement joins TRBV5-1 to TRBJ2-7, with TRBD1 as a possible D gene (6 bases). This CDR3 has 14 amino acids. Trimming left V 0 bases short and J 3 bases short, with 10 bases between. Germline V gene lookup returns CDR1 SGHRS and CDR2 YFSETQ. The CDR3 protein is CASSLEGGFYEQYF. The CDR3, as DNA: TGCGCCAGCAGCTTGGAAGGGGGATTCTACGAGCAGTACTTC.

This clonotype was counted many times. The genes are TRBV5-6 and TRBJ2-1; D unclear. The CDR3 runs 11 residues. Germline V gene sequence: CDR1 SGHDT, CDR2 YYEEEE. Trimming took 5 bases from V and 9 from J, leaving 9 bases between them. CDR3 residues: CASSRPPEQFF. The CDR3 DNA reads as TGTGCCAGCAGTCGACCGCCTGAGCAGTTCTTC.

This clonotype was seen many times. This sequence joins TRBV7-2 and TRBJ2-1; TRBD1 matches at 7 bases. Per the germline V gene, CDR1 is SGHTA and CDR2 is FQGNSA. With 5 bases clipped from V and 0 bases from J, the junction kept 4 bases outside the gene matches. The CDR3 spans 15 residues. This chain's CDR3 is CASSPAGGSYNEQFF. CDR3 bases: TGTGCCAGCAGCCCCGCAGGGGGCTCCTACAATGAGCAGTTCTTC. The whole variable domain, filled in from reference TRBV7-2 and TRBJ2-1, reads GAGVSQSPSNKVTEKGKDVELRCDPISGHTALYWYRQSLGQGLEFLIYFQGNSAPDKSGLPSDRFSAERTGGSVSTLTIQRTQQEDSAVYLCASSPAGGSYNEQFFGPGTRLTVL.

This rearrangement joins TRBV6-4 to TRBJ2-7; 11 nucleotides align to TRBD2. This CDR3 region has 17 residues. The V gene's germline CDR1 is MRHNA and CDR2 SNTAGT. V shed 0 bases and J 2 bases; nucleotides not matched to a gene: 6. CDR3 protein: CASSDSLLTSGAYEQYF. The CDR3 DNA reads TGTGCCAGCAGTGACTCACTTCTGACTAGCGGGGCCTACGAGCAGTACTTC.

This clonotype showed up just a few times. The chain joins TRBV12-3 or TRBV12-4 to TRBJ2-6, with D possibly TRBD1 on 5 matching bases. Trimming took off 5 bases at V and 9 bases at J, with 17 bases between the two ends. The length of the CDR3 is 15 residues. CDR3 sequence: CASSDSTGAVNVLTF. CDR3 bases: TGTGCCAGCAGTGACTCTACAGGTGCGGTCAACGTCCTGACTTTC.

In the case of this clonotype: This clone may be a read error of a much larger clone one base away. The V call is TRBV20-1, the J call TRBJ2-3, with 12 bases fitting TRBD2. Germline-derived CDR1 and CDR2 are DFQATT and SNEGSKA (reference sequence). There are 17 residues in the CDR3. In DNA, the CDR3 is TGCTGTGCTAGAGCTAGCGGGAGGGCCGGGGGCACAGATACGCAGTATTTT. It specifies CCARASGRAGGTDTQYF.

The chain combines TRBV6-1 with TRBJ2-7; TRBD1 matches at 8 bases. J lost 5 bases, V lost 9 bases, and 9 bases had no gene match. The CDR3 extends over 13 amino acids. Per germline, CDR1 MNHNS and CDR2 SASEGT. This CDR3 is CASRTGSPHEQYF. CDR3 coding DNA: TGTGCCAGTCGGACAGGGAGCCCCCACGAGCAGTACTTC.

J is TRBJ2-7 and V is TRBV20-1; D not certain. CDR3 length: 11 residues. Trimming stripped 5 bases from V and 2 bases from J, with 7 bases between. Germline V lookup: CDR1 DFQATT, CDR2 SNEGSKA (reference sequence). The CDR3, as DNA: TGCAGTGCTCCACGACCCTACGAGCAGTACTTC. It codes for CSAPRPYEQYF.

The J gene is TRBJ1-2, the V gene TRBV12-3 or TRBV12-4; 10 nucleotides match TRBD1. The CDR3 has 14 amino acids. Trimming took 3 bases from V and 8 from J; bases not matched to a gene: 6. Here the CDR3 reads CASSLTGGLDGYTF. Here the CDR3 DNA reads TGTGCCAGCAGTTTGACAGGGGGCCTTGACGGCTACACCTTC.

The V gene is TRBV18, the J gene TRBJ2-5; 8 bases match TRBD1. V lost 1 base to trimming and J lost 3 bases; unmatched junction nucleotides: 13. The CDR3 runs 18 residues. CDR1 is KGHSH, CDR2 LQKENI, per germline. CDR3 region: CASSPRGPMAGGEETQYF. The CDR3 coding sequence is TGTGCCAGCTCACCACGGGGGCCCATGGCAGGGGGCGAAGAGACCCAGTACTTC.